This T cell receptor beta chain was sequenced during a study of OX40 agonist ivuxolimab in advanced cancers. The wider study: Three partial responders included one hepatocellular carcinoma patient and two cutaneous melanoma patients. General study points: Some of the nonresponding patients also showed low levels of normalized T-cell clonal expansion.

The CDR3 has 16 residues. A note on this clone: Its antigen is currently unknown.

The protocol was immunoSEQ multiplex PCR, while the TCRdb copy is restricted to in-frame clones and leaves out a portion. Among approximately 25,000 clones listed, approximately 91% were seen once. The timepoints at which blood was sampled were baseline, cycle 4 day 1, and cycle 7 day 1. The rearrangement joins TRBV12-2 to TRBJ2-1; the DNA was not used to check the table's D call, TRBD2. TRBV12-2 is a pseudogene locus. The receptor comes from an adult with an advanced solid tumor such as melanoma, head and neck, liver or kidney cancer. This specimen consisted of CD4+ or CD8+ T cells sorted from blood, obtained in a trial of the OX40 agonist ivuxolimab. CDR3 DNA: TGTGCAAGTCGCTTAGAGACTAGCGGGGGGGCGAAGGAGCAGTTCTTC. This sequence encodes CASRLETSGGAKEQFF.